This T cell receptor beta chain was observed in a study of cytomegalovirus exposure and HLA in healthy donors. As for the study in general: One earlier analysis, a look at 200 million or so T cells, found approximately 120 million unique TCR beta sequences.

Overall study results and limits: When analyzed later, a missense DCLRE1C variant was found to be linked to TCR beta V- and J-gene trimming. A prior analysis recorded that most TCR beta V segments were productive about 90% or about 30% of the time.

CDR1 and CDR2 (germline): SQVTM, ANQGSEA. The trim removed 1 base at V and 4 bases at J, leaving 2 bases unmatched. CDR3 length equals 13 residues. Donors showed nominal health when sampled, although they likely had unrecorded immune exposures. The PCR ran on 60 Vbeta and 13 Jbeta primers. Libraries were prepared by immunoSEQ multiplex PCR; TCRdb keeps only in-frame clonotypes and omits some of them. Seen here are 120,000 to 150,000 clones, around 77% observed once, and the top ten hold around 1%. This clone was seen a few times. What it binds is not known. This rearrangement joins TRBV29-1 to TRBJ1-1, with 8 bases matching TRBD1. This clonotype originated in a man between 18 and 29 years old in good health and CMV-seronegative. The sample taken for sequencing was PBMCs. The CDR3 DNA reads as TGCAGCGTTGAAGTAGGGACAGGCACTGAAGCTTTCTTT. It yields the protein CSVEVGTGTEAFF. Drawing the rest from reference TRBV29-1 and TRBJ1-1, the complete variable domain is SAVISQKPSRDICQRGTSLTIQCQVDSQVTMMFWYRQQPGQSLTLIATANQGSEATYESGFVIDKFPISRPNLTFSTLTVSNMSPEDSSIYLCSVEVGTGTEAFFGQGTRLTVV.